This TCR beta chain stems from a study of neurological immune-mediated disorders. Time point denoted: longitudinal time-point 2. cDNA was made by 5'RACE with 10-nucleotide random UMIs. One entry per CDR3 protein, called by TCRdb with MiXCR from the 5' RACE reads. This sample has about 80,000 distinct CDR3 sequences, with 5.5% to 6.5% found just once. Study results and limitations: The study phylogenetically grouped the repertoires of 18 of 34 multiple sclerosis patients into one related-CDR3 cluster, a possible signature.

Comment on this clonotype: Its cognate antigen is unknown.

The CDR3 runs to 14 residues. Germline V gives CDR1 LNHDA, CDR2 SQIVND (reference sequence). With 3 bases removed from V and 7 bases from J, the gap between germline ends came to 13 bases. The V gene is TRBV19, the J gene TRBJ2-1, with D hard to call. The clonotype comes from an older woman with multiple sclerosis. Sequenced sample: PBMCs. The CDR3 nucleotides read TGTGCCAGTAGTATTGGTCAGTCTAGAAATGAGCAGTTCTTC. It codes for CASSIGQSRNEQFF.